In its sample, the clone carrying this T cell receptor beta chain was seen many times. Antigen: not known. This sample was included in a study of cytomegalovirus exposure and HLA in healthy donors. General study points: Analyses of presence/absence relied on an assumption of roughly uniform sequencing depth across donors.

Germline assignment: CDR1 GTSNPN and CDR2 SVGIG (reference sequence). The ends were cut back, 0 bases at V and 6 bases at J, with 5 bases in the middle. The length of the CDR3 is 12 residues. With 60 Vbeta and 13 Jbeta primers, the PCR was carried out. Only in-frame clones appear in the TCRdb table, and some are missing; sequencing was by immunoSEQ multiplex PCR. The sample records some 110,000 clones, around a tenth being singletons. The J gene is TRBJ2-2, the V gene TRBV30; D is unclear. Sequencing was done on a sample of PBMCs. This clonotype was sampled from a man in his thirties or forties in good health and CMV-seronegative. The CDR3 region is CAWSVLPGELFF. The CDR3 bases are TGTGCCTGGAGTGTACTTCCCGGGGAGCTGTTTTTT.